One and the same sample provided the 10 T cell receptor beta chains below, sequenced in a study of control samples from healthy donors and cancer patients. Here immunoSEQ multiplex PCR was the method, and the copy in TCRdb shows in-frame clones only, minus some. Of 40,000 to 45,000 clones listed, just over 70% were seen once; the top ten hold 17%. Sample: formalin-fixed, paraffin-embedded tissue. All receptors derive from a male donor with melanoma.

The CDR3 region is CASSLIRGTPYGYTF. The CDR3 DNA sequence: TGTGCCAGCAGCCTAATACGAGGGACACCTTATGGCTACACCTTC. The chain has TRBV6-5 and TRBJ1-2, with D perhaps matching TRBD1 (6 bases). V gave up 6 bases and J gave up 5 bases, with 19 bases separating them. Germline loops: CDR1 MNHEY, CDR2 SVGAGI. CDR3 length: 15 residues.

CDR3 nucleotides: TGTGCCAGCAGCGCGGACAGGGGGCAGCCCCAGCATTTT. Amino acids: CASSADRGQPQHF. The rearrangement links TRBV2 to TRBJ1-5; 10 nucleotides line up with TRBD1. Trimming took 6 bases from V and 7 from J; bases not matched to a gene: 3. The germline gives CDR1 SNHLY, CDR2 FYNNEI. CDR3 length: 13 amino acids. The variable domain in full, with the rest retrieved from reference TRBV2 and TRBJ1-5, is EPEVTQTPSHQVTQMGQEVILRCVPISNHLYFYWYRQILGQKVEFLVSFYNNEISEKSEIFDDQFSVERPDGSNFTLKIRSTKLEDSAMYFCASSADRGQPQHFGDGTRLSIL.

This sequence joins TRBV5-1 and TRBJ2-3; a possible D gene is TRBD1 (5 bases). The germline CDR1 and CDR2 sequences are SGHRS and YFSETQ. This CDR3 spans 14 amino acids. V dropped 0 bases and J dropped 9 bases, with 14 bases sitting between them. The chain's CDR3 is CASSLAVGATTQYF. CDR3 sequence (DNA): TGCGCCAGCAGCTTGGCCGTAGGGGCGACCACGCAGTATTTT.

The J gene is TRBJ2-6, the V gene TRBV7-9, with TRBD2 matching over 11 bases. The CDR3 has 17 amino acids. Germline-derived CDR1 and CDR2 are SEHNR and FQNEAQ (reference sequence). The junction had 4 bases not matched to a gene; V was cut back by 2 bases and J by 4 bases. This CDR3 reads CASSLTSGSEGANVLTF. The CDR3 nucleotides read TGTGCCAGCAGCTTAACTAGCGGGAGTGAGGGGGCCAACGTCCTGACTTTC. Using reference TRBV7-9 and TRBJ2-6 for the parts outside the CDR3, the full variable domain is DTGVSQNPRHKITKRGQNVTFRCDPISEHNRLYWYRQTLGQGPEFLTYFQNEAQLEKSRLLSDRFSAERPKGSFSTLEIQRTEQGDSAMYLCASSLTSGSEGANVLTFGAGSRLTVL.

This clone has a single count. This may stem from a read error, because a much larger clone lies one nucleotide away. The chain couples TRBV11-3 to TRBJ2-3, with 9 positions matching TRBD1. Germline CDR1 is SGHNT and CDR2 is YENEEA. With 7 bases clipped from V and 6 bases from J, the junction kept 11 bases outside the gene matches. CDR3 length equals 15 residues. Here the CDR3 reads CASNNPGQGRDTQYF. In nucleotides, the CDR3 is TGTGCCAGCAACAATCCGGGACAGGGTAGGGATACGCAGTATTTT. Together with reference TRBV11-3 and TRBJ2-3, the CDR3 gives the full variable domain: EAGVVQSPRYKIIEKKQPVAFWCNPISGHNTLYWYLQNLGQGPELLIRYENEEAVDDSQLPKDRFSAERLKGVDSTLKIQPAELGDSAVYLCASNNPGQGRDTQYFGPGTRLTVL.

The V gene is TRBV12-3 or TRBV12-4, the J gene TRBJ1-1; unclear D gene. V lost 3 bases and J lost 3, with 5 bases in between. The CDR3 extends over 12 amino acids. The CDR3 coding sequence is TGTGCCAGCAGTTTTAGGGACACTGAAGCTTTCTTT. It translates to CASSFRDTEAFF.

The J gene is TRBJ2-7, the V gene TRBV6-6; 7 positions agree with TRBD2. The ends lost 6 bases at V and 7 bases at J; junction bases unmatched: 6. There are 12 residues in the CDR3. Looked up from germline, CDR1 is MNHNY and CDR2 is SVGAGI (reference sequence). The CDR3 loop is CASRSGTREQYF. In nucleotides, the CDR3 is TGTGCCAGCAGGAGCGGGACGCGAGAGCAGTACTTC.

In its sample, this clone was seen a few times. The chain has TRBV6-6 and TRBJ2-7, with 8 bases fitting TRBD1. The CDR3 is 13 amino acids. Losses at the gene ends were 2 bases for V and 6 bases for J; bases not matched to a gene: 3. Germline V gives CDR1 MNHNY, CDR2 SVGAGI (reference sequence). CDR3 sequence reads: CASSYDRGLEQYF. The DNA for the CDR3 is TGTGCCAGCAGTTACGACAGGGGCCTCGAGCAGTACTTC.

This chain connects TRBV28 to TRBJ1-4, with 9 bases lining up with TRBD1. The V gene end was trimmed by 8 bases and the J gene end by 7 bases; junction bases not matched to a gene: 17. The CDR3 consists of 17 residues. Per germline, CDR1 MDHEN and CDR2 SYDVKM. CDR3 in DNA: TGTGCCAGCGGAACATCCTACAGGGGGCAGGTCGGTGAAAAACTGTTTTTT. This encodes CASGTSYRGQVGEKLFF.

With respect to this clone: This could be a read error, since a much larger clone is one nucleotide away. The same CDR3 is also encoded by other DNA sequences in this sample. J is TRBJ2-1 and V is TRBV14; TRBD1 might be the D (6 bases). CDR1 is SGHDN and CDR2 is FVKESK in the germline V gene. The CDR3 totals 13 residues. The V end lost 6 bases, the J end lost 13 bases, and 19 bases lay between the germline ends. The CDR3 here is CASRKAGVGEQFF. As DNA, the CDR3 is TGTGCCAGCAGAAAAGCAGGGGTCGGTGAACAGTTCTTC.